This T cell receptor beta chain was captured in a study of shared clonotypes between healthy human individuals. Points from the study as a whole: Naive subsets, compared against memory subsets, generally had larger estimated richness values.

Comment on this clone: Antigen: not known. It is likely a read error: a sequence one base away is far more abundant. The conserved final phenylalanine or tryptophan is absent from the CDR3, which likely points to a read error.

Data came from immunoSEQ multiplex PCR; TCRdb stores just in-frame clones and leaves some out. The sample lists around 700,000 clones, around four fifths occurring once. The CDR3 runs to 14 residues. J gave up 8 bases and V 6 bases, and 11 bases lay outside the gene matches. CDR1 and CDR2 (germline): MNHNY, SVGAGI (reference sequence). This clonotype originated in a woman between 25 and 40 years old in good health. Source material: memory CD4+ T cells sorted from blood. The subset was: CD45RA-negative fraction. The chain has TRBV6-6 and TRBJ1-2; 8 bases fit TRBD1. For the CDR3, the DNA is TGTGCCAGCAGAAACAAGGACAGGGTGGACGGCTACACCCTC. Protein product: CASRNKDRVDGYTL.